This TCR beta chain was sequenced in a study of cytomegalovirus exposure and HLA in healthy donors. General study points: Previous analysis showed most TCR beta V segments were productive about 87% or about 30% of the time.

PCR employed 60 Vbeta and 13 Jbeta primers. Some clones are missing from TCRdb's copy, which holds only in-frame ones; the method was immunoSEQ multiplex PCR. Of 110,000 to 150,000 clones listed, approximately 9% were seen once; the top ten hold approximately 1.8%. Details on this clone: Its specificity is not known.

The V segment lost 1 base and the J segment 0 bases; nucleotides outside the gene matches: 2. CDR3 length: 15 residues. Germline V CDR1 and CDR2: SGHTS, YDEGEE. Sequencing was performed on PBMCs. The chain uses TRBV5-8 and TRBJ2-7; 9 nucleotides line up with TRBD2. The sequence derives from a male donor in good health and CMV-seronegative. CDR3 sequence reads: CASSLKTSGSYEQYF. CDR3 bases: TGTGCCAGCAGCTTGAAGACTAGCGGCTCCTACGAGCAGTACTTC.